This T cell receptor beta chain was profiled in a study of regulatory T cells in long-lasting Graves disease. Study-wide points: Patients with persistent disease shared 2,741 public clonotypes, outpacing the roughly 970 shared by new patients. TRBV28 was favored in persistent disease, as were TRBJ1-2 and TRBJ2-5.

Time point noted: persistent/refractory GD, antithyroid drugs over 5 years with positive TRAb. Scientists built the TCR library using RNA that was extracted from PBMCs. The patient group derived from an endocrinology department in Xi'an, China. This clonotype has more than one count but fewer than ten. The antigen remains unidentified. Construction of TCR beta libraries relied on iRepertoire HTBI primers and on Arm-PCR targeting CDR3 regions. In TCRdb, the multiplex PCR reads were re-called with MiXCR into one record per CDR3 protein. The sample includes almost 350,000 distinct CDR3 sequences, roughly a fifth seen only once; the top ten take less than 35%. The CDR3 consists of 17 residues. Trimming took off 2 bases at V and 7 bases at J, with 21 bases between the two ends. Germline V gene sequence: CDR1 SGHTA, CDR2 FQGNSA.

Sequencing used peripheral blood mononuclear cells (PBMCs), obtained when the disease was refractory, from a patient treated with antithyroid drugs. The genes are TRBV7-2 and TRBJ1-3; D may be TRBD1 (5 bases). The TCR was taken from a female donor with Graves disease. The CDR3 DNA sequence: TGTGCCAGCAGCTTATGGGGGGTGGGGGGAATGGGGAACACCATATATTTT. Its protein product is CASSLWGVGGMGNTIYF.